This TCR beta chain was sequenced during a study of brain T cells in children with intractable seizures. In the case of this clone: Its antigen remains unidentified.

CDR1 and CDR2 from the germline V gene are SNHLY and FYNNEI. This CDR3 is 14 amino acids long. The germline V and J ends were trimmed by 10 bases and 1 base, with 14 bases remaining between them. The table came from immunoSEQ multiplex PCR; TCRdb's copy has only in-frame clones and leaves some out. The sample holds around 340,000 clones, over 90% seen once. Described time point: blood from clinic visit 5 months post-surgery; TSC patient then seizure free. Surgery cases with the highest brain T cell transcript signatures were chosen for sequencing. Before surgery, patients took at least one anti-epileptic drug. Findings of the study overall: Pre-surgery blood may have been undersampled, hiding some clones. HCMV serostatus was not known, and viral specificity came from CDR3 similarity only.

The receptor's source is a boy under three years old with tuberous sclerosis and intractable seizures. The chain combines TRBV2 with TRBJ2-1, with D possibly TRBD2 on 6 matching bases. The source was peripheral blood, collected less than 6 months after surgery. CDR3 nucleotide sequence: TGTGCCATCCCTCTGCGGGGTTCCTACAATGAGCAGTTCTTC. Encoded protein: CAIPLRGSYNEQFF.